Presented here are 3 T cell receptor beta chains from one specimen sequenced in a study of T cells after yellow fever vaccination. Using its own MiXCR run on the 5' RACE reads, TCRdb lists one record per CDR3 protein. The sample holds 500,000 to 650,000 distinct CDR3 sequences; approximately 15% are singletons and the top ten take around 15%. The sequences come from PBMCs, collected on the day of the yellow fever booster vaccination. The source of these receptors is a man younger than 40 who received the YFV17D yellow fever vaccine.

V gene TRBV7-9 combines with J gene TRBJ2-7; 12 bases map to TRBD1. The germline V gene has CDR1 SEHNR and CDR2 FQNEAQ (reference sequence). CDR3 length equals 14 residues. V gave up 3 bases and J gave up 6 bases; unmatched junction bases: 3. The CDR3 sequence: CASSLRDRGLEQYF. The CDR3 nucleotides read TGTGCCAGCAGCTTGCGGGACAGGGGGCTCGAGCAGTACTTC.

This clonotype has only a few counts. J is TRBJ2-5 and V is TRBV18, with a weak D call TRBD2 (6 bases). CDR1 and CDR2 from the germline V gene are KGHSH and LQKENI. The V gene lost 3 bases and the J gene lost 3 bases, with 17 bases spanning the gap. CDR3 length: 16 amino acids. CDR3 protein: CASSPDGGDGKETQYF. The CDR3 DNA sequence: TGTGCCAGCTCACCCGACGGGGGTGACGGGAAAGAGACCCAGTACTTC.

The J gene is TRBJ2-1, the V gene TRBV29-1, with unresolved D. Per the germline V gene, CDR1 is SQVTM and CDR2 is ANQGSEA. V was clipped by 3 bases and J by 0 bases, with 9 bases between them. The CDR3 covers 14 residues. The CDR3 is CSVDGKRSYNEQFF. The CDR3 DNA reads as TGCAGCGTTGACGGAAAACGCTCCTACAATGAGCAGTTCTTC.